Below are 26 T cell receptor beta chains sequenced from a single sample in a study of blood T cells in healthy people across ages. A sample-barcoded 5' primer and a J-beta primer mix were used in a second PCR of about 6 to 11 cycles. TCRdb recomputed calls from the 5' RACE reads with MiXCR, one row per CDR3 protein. Of just over 1 million distinct CDR3 sequences listed, 40% to 45% were seen once; the top ten hold approximately 20%. The sample was blood. Receptors were obtained from a woman in her sixties in good health.

The chain carries TRBV4-1 and TRBJ1-6; D not certain. Per germline, CDR1 MGHRA and CDR2 YSYEKL. This CDR3 has 16 amino acids. V was clipped by 2 bases and J by 2 bases, with 10 bases between them. The CDR3 sequence: CASSQFPSTYNSPLHF. CDR3 in DNA: TGCGCCAGCAGCCAATTCCCGTCCACCTATAATTCACCCCTCCACTTT.

This chain uses TRBV20-1 with TRBJ2-1; 12 bases fit TRBD2. V shed 1 base, J shed 6 bases, and the junction held 7 bases outside the gene matches. The CDR3 loop spans 16 amino acids. CDR1 and CDR2 from the germline V gene are DFQATT and SNEGSKA (reference sequence). The CDR3 nucleotides are TGCAGTGCTAGAGGCCCGACTAGCGGGAGAACCAATGAGCAGTTCTTC. It translates to CSARGPTSGRTNEQFF.

The chain recombines TRBV11-2 with TRBJ1-6; D unresolved. The CDR3 consists of 13 residues. V gave up 0 bases and J gave up 7 bases, with 4 bases separating them. Germline-derived CDR1 and CDR2 are SGHAT and FQNNGV. The DNA of the CDR3 is TGTGCCAGCAGCTTAGACGAGAATTCACCCCTCCACTTT. Its protein product is CASSLDENSPLHF.

With regard to this clonotype: A much larger clone differs by one base, so this may be a read error. The chain has TRBV29-1 and TRBJ2-7; 9 nucleotides line up with TRBD1. There are 13 residues in the CDR3. V was pared by 8 bases and J by 5 bases, with 10 bases of the junction left unmatched. CDR1 is SQVTM, CDR2 ANQGSEA, per germline. The CDR3, as DNA: TGCAGCACTCGAAAGGGACAGGGCGACGAGCAGTACTTC. Translated: CSTRKGQGDEQYF.

This clonotype was seen repeatedly, ten times or more. This chain uses TRBV10-3 with TRBJ2-4; TRBD2 matches 7 bases. The V gene end was trimmed by 2 bases and the J gene end by 0 bases; junction bases not matched to a gene: 4. Germline lookup yields CDR1 ENHRY and CDR2 SYGVKD. The CDR3 contains 16 residues. CDR3 coding DNA: TGTGCCATCAGTGAGCGAATAGCGGGAGCCAAAAACATTCAGTACTTC. Translation: CAISERIAGAKNIQYF.

J is TRBJ2-1 and V is TRBV10-2, with D possibly being TRBD1 (6 bases). From germline, CDR1 is WSHSY and CDR2 SAAADI. Trimming took 4 bases from V and 5 from J, leaving 18 bases between them. The CDR3 runs 16 residues. CDR3 residues: CASSGQGGRGNNEQFF. The CDR3 region has the DNA TGCGCCAGCAGTGGCCAAGGGGGTAGGGGAAACAATGAGCAGTTCTTC.

Many counts were recorded for this clonotype. This chain uses TRBV20-1 with TRBJ2-3; D possibly corresponds to TRBD1 (6 bases). The germline V and J ends were trimmed by 2 bases and 2 bases, with 17 bases remaining between them. Germline CDR1 and CDR2: DFQATT and SNEGSKA (reference sequence). There are 16 residues in the CDR3. The CDR3 bases are TGCAGTGCTAGATCTCCGTTTGGGGGCGTCACAGATACGCAGTATTTT. It encodes CSARSPFGGVTDTQYF.

The gene calls are TRBV15 and TRBJ1-2; D is undetermined. Between the trimmed V and J ends, which lost 4 bases and 0 bases, there was a span of 12 bases. This CDR3 spans 15 amino acids. CDR1 LNHNV and CDR2 YYDKDF come from the germline V gene (reference sequence). CDR3 protein: CATSTNTGTNYGYTF. The CDR3 DNA follows: TGTGCCACCAGCACCAACACCGGGACTAACTATGGCTACACCTTC.

This clonotype was counted only a few times. V and J are TRBV3-1 and TRBJ2-3; TRBD2 aligns across 15 bases. Germline CDR1 LGHDT, CDR2 YNNKEL (reference sequence). Trimming at V came to 1 base and at J to 3 bases, leaving 8 bases not matched to a gene. The CDR3 extends over 19 amino acids. CDR3 DNA: TGTGCCAGCAGCCAAGGGCGGACTAGCGGGAGGGCGTGGACAGATACGCAGTATTTT. Its translation: CASSQGRTSGRAWTDTQYF.

This rearrangement joins TRBV4-2 to TRBJ2-5; 7 bases align to TRBD2. Germline V gene data show CDR1 as LGHNA and CDR2 as YNFKEQ. Trimming removed 0 bases from V and 5 bases from J; junction bases left unmatched: 9. The CDR3 contains 16 residues. DNA for the CDR3: TGTGCCAGCAGCCAAGACTCGCCGGGAGGAGTTGAGACCCAGTACTTC. Amino acids: CASSQDSPGGVETQYF.

The chain joins TRBV2 to TRBJ1-5, with D tentatively TRBD1 (6 bases). V gave up 4 bases and J gave up 2 bases, with 15 bases separating them. Germline CDR1 SNHLY, CDR2 FYNNEI. The CDR3 is 16 residues long. The CDR3 sequence is CASSGLGGSGNQPQHF. Here the CDR3 DNA reads TGTGCCAGCAGTGGGCTTGGGGGCTCGGGCAATCAGCCCCAGCATTTT. The whole variable domain, remainder taken from reference TRBV2 and TRBJ1-5, is EPEVTQTPSHQVTQMGQEVILRCVPISNHLYFYWYRQILGQKVEFLVSFYNNEISEKSEIFDDQFSVERPDGSNFTLKIRSTKLEDSAMYFCASSGLGGSGNQPQHFGDGTRLSIL.

V usage is TRBV5-8 and J usage is TRBJ2-1; 7 nucleotides align to TRBD1. The CDR3 totals 16 residues. V shed 3 bases, J shed 8 bases, and the junction held 14 bases outside the gene matches. Germline lookup yields CDR1 SGHTS and CDR2 YDEGEE. The CDR3 spells CASSSGQTGMMDEQFF. The CDR3 DNA is TGTGCCAGCAGCTCGGGACAGACCGGGATGATGGATGAGCAGTTCTTC.

The chain joins TRBV20-1 to TRBJ2-1, with 10 bases identical to TRBD2. The germline V gene has CDR1 DFQATT and CDR2 SNEGSKA (reference sequence). The CDR3 spans 13 residues. The CDR3, as DNA: TGCAGCCTTCCGGGACTAGCGACCCATGAGCAGTTCTTC. Translating gives CSLPGLATHEQFF.

On this clonotype: An end of the junction differs from the germline gene, which may be a read error. The chain is built from TRBV13 and TRBJ2-3, with D perhaps matching TRBD1 (5 bases). Germline values: CDR1 PRHDT, CDR2 FYEKMQ (reference sequence). This CDR3 spans 16 amino acids. The CDR3 region is CASSLGRAPRTGTQYF. The DNA of the CDR3 is TGTGCCAGCAGCTTAGGCCGGGCACCCCGCACAGGTACGCAGTATTTT.

The chain joins TRBV20-1 to TRBJ2-1, with 9 bases that match TRBD2. The germline V gene encodes CDR1 DFQATT and CDR2 SNEGSKA (reference sequence). J lost 4 bases, V lost 1 base, and 8 bases had no gene match. There are 16 residues in the CDR3. The CDR3 DNA reads as TGCAGTGCTAGAGGTATGACTAGCGGTACTTACAATGAGCAGTTCTTC. It translates to CSARGMTSGTYNEQFF.

The V call is TRBV4-1, the J call TRBJ2-4; 12 bases agree with TRBD2. This CDR3 has 19 amino acids. Germline V gene lookup returns CDR1 MGHRA and CDR2 YSYEKL. J was trimmed by 15 bases and V by 0 bases; bases with no gene match: 21. The CDR3 reads CASSQEGLLAGGPPYELYF. In nucleotides, the CDR3 is TGCGCCAGCAGCCAAGAGGGACTACTAGCGGGAGGTCCCCCCTACGAGCTGTACTTC.

The chain uses TRBV2 and TRBJ2-2; no firm D call. This CDR3 has 14 amino acids. Germline V gene sequence: CDR1 SNHLY, CDR2 FYNNEI. With 6 bases removed from V and 0 bases from J, the gap between germline ends came to 8 bases. The CDR3 DNA sequence: TGTGCCAGCAGGGTAGCCGCGAACACCGGGGAGCTGTTTTTT. Encoded protein: CASRVAANTGELFF.

The V call is TRBV30, the J call TRBJ2-1, with 12 bases aligning to TRBD2. Germline CDR1 is GTSNPN and CDR2 is SVGIG (reference sequence). This CDR3 is 13 amino acids long. V lost 5 bases and J lost 7; bases outside the gene matches: 3. CDR3 loop: CAWDLAGGNEQFF. The CDR3 DNA is TGTGCCTGGGACCTAGCGGGAGGGAATGAGCAGTTCTTC.

This rearrangement joins TRBV29-1 to TRBJ1-2; 7 bases agree with TRBD1. Trimming removed 6 bases from V and 1 base from J; junction bases left unmatched: 8. From germline, CDR1 is SQVTM and CDR2 ANQGSEA. The CDR3 is made up of 14 amino acids. The CDR3 loop is CSVGGQDFNYGYTF. CDR3 nucleotides: TGCAGCGTGGGTGGACAGGACTTTAACTATGGCTACACCTTC.

This clonotype was recorded a few times. The V and J genes are TRBV7-2 and TRBJ2-7, with 12 bases fitting TRBD2. V was clipped by 4 bases and J by 3 bases; unmatched bases: 4. The CDR3 totals 15 residues. The germline CDR1 and CDR2 sequences are SGHTA and FQGNSA. CDR3 region: CASSSLTSGGYEQYF. CDR3 coding DNA: TGTGCCAGCAGCTCCCTGACTAGCGGGGGCTACGAGCAGTACTTC.

This rearrangement joins TRBV5-1 to TRBJ2-3, with D unresolved. The CDR3 sequence is 14 residues long. CDR1 is SGHRS, CDR2 YFSETQ, per germline. Deletions cut 1 base from V and 2 bases from J, with 8 bases between. The DNA for the CDR3 is TGCGCCAGCAGCTTGAGTCAGCACACAGATACGCAGTATTTT. Its protein product is CASSLSQHTDTQYF.

The J gene is TRBJ2-7, the V gene TRBV19; 10 bases are shared with TRBD2. The J call is doubtful: the DNA matches TRBJ2-5 better. CDR1 and CDR2 (germline): LNHDA, SQIVND (reference sequence). The CDR3 extends over 13 amino acids. The CDR3 sequence is CASTVAGGETQYF. The CDR3 DNA follows: TGTGCCAGTACCGTAGCGGGAGGAGAGACCCAGTACTTC.

The table lists this clonotype with a few counts. The rearrangement joins TRBV27 to TRBJ2-6; possible D gene TRBD2, 5 bases. V lost 4 bases, J lost 2 bases, and 18 bases lay in between. Germline V gives CDR1 MNHEY, CDR2 SMNVEV (reference sequence). The CDR3 contains 18 residues. This CDR3 is CASSSQVGVGTGANVLTF. Written as DNA, the CDR3 is TGTGCCAGCAGTTCCCAAGTCGGGGTTGGAACTGGGGCCAACGTCCTGACTTTC. Drawing the rest from reference TRBV27 and TRBJ2-6, the complete variable domain is EAQVTQNPRYLITVTGKKLTVTCSQNMNHEYMSWYRQDPGLGLRQIYYSMNVEVTDKGDVPEGYKVSRKEKRNFPLILESPSPNQTSLYFCASSSQVGVGTGANVLTFGAGSRLTVL.

This clonotype was detected ten times or more. V and J are TRBV20-1 and TRBJ2-7; 11 bases fit TRBD1. This CDR3 has 13 residues. J gave up 3 bases and V 5 bases, and 3 bases lay outside the gene matches. The V gene's germline CDR1 is DFQATT and CDR2 SNEGSKA (reference sequence). The chain's CDR3 is CSAPGQGVYEQYF. For the CDR3, the DNA is TGCAGTGCTCCGGGACAGGGGGTCTACGAGCAGTACTTC.

This clonotype was seen a few times. V usage is TRBV4-2 and J usage is TRBJ2-3; TRBD2 agrees at 8 bases. The CDR3 has 17 amino acids. V was clipped by 6 bases and J by 4 bases; unmatched bases: 15. The germline V gene has CDR1 LGHNA and CDR2 YNFKEQ. CDR3 sequence (DNA): TGTGCCAGCAGGAAGTACAGCGCGGGAGGTTTGTCAGATACGCAGTATTTT. Translation: CASRKYSAGGLSDTQYF.

This chain links TRBV5-1 with TRBJ2-5; TRBD2 aligns across 13 bases. The DNA end is a closer match to TRBJ2-7, so the J assignment may be wrong. The CDR3 contains 15 residues. The germline V gene encodes CDR1 SGHRS and CDR2 YFSETQ. This CDR3 reads CASSLATSGRHEQYF. Written as DNA, the CDR3 is TGCGCCAGCAGCTTGGCGACTAGCGGGAGGCACGAGCAGTACTTC.